A selection of T cell receptor beta chains follows, all from one sample in a study of blood T cell repertoires in COVID-19. Profiling relied on immunoSEQ multiplex PCR, and the TCRdb table lists in-frame clones only, not all of them. Altogether about 250,000 clones are present, roughly 86% being singletons, with the ten largest covering around 1.5%. Material: peripheral blood. The receptors stem from a woman aged 55-70 years who had recovered from COVID-19. Each CDR3 is given with its conserved first and last residue. The D gene is left open where the match is weak. Size is stated for part of the rows, as once, few or many counts, or as a class when the clone is expanded.

v_call: TRBV10-3
d_call: -
clone_size: -
j_call: TRBJ1-1
cdr3_aa: CAISLDRQNTEAFF
cdr3_nt: TGTGCCATCAGCTTAGACAGACAGAACACTGAAGCTTTCTTT

v_call: TRBV15
d_call: -
clone_size: -
j_call: TRBJ1-2
cdr3_aa: CATSRDRGRLTNYGYTF
cdr3_nt: TGTGCCACCAGCAGAGATCGAGGGCGGCTGACTAACTATGGCTACACCTTC

v_call: TRBV10-3
d_call: -
clone_size: -
j_call: TRBJ2-1
cdr3_aa: CAISADWGTEQFF
cdr3_nt: TGTGCCATCAGTGCCGACTGGGGCACTGAGCAGTTCTTC

v_call: TRBV6-5
d_call: TRBD2
clone_size: -
j_call: TRBJ2-1
cdr3_aa: CASNLSGGSYNEQFF
cdr3_nt: TGTGCCAGCAACCTTAGCGGGGGGTCCTACAATGAGCAGTTCTTC

v_call: TRBV5-1
d_call: -
clone_size: -
j_call: TRBJ1-5
cdr3_aa: CASSHGENQPQHF
cdr3_nt: TGCGCCAGCAGCCATGGAGAAAATCAGCCCCAGCATTTT

v_call: TRBV7-2
d_call: TRBD1
clone_size: -
j_call: TRBJ2-7
cdr3_aa: CASSLEGRTGNYEQYF
cdr3_nt: TGTGCCAGCAGCTTAGAAGGGCGGACAGGGAACTACGAGCAGTACTTC

v_call: TRBV28
d_call: -
clone_size: -
j_call: TRBJ2-7
cdr3_aa: CATHTQGRVRYEQYF
cdr3_nt: TGTGCCACTCACACCCAGGGGAGAGTTAGATACGAGCAGTACTTC

v_call: TRBV5-1
d_call: -
clone_size: -
j_call: TRBJ2-6
cdr3_aa: CASSLSGLGGGANVLTF
cdr3_nt: TGCGCCAGCAGCTTGTCAGGGTTGGGTGGTGGGGCCAACGTCCTGACTTTC

v_call: TRBV6-5
d_call: -
clone_size: -
j_call: TRBJ1-6
cdr3_aa: CASLMEWTADSPLHF
cdr3_nt: TGTGCCAGCCTGATGGAATGGACAGCGGATTCACCCCTCCACTTT

v_call: TRBV10-3
d_call: -
clone_size: -
j_call: TRBJ1-5
cdr3_aa: CAISEARVQGSNQPQHF
cdr3_nt: TGTGCCATCAGTGAGGCAAGGGTTCAGGGTAGCAATCAGCCCCAGCATTTT

v_call: TRBV3-1/TRBV3-2
d_call: TRBD1
clone_size: -
j_call: TRBJ1-1
cdr3_aa: CASSQDRTGLATEAFF
cdr3_nt: TGTGCCAGCAGCCAAGATAGGACAGGGCTGGCCACTGAAGCTTTCTTT

v_call: TRBV27
d_call: -
clone_size: -
j_call: TRBJ2-2
cdr3_aa: CASSWGRGDGELFF
cdr3_nt: TGTGCCAGCAGTTGGGGCAGGGGCGACGGGGAGCTGTTTTTT

v_call: TRBV5-6
d_call: TRBD1
clone_size: few
j_call: TRBJ2-5
cdr3_aa: CASSLSWTGRETQYF
cdr3_nt: TGTGCCAGCAGCTTGTCCTGGACAGGGCGAGAGACCCAGTACTTC

v_call: TRBV13
d_call: TRBD1
clone_size: -
j_call: TRBJ2-5
cdr3_aa: CASSPRTGRETQYF
cdr3_nt: TGTGCCAGCAGCCCCAGGACAGGGCGCGAGACCCAGTACTTC

v_call: TRBV27
d_call: TRBD1
clone_size: -
j_call: TRBJ1-2
cdr3_aa: CASSPWDRQNYGYTF
cdr3_nt: TGTGCCAGCAGTCCATGGGACAGGCAAAACTATGGCTACACCTTC

v_call: TRBV6-5
d_call: -
clone_size: -
j_call: TRBJ1-2
cdr3_aa: CASTTRSLVYGYTF
cdr3_nt: TGTGCCAGCACCACTAGGAGCCTTGTCTATGGCTACACCTTC

v_call: TRBV7-9
d_call: TRBD2
clone_size: -
j_call: TRBJ2-5
cdr3_aa: CASSLGGSGGTQYF
cdr3_nt: TGTGCCAGCAGCTTAGGAGGCTCGGGGGGGACCCAGTACTTC

v_call: TRBV4-2
d_call: TRBD1
clone_size: once
j_call: TRBJ1-4
cdr3_aa: CASSRPDRANEKLFF
cdr3_nt: TGTGCCAGCAGCCGACCGGACAGGGCGAATGAAAAACTGTTTTTT

v_call: TRBV28
d_call: -
clone_size: -
j_call: TRBJ1-1
cdr3_aa: CASSTDSEAFF
cdr3_nt: TGTGCCAGCTCTACGGACAGCGAAGCTTTCTTT

v_call: TRBV10-2
d_call: -
clone_size: -
j_call: TRBJ2-7
cdr3_aa: CASSEFRGAADEQYF
cdr3_nt: TGCGCCAGCAGTGAGTTCCGGGGGGCGGCGGACGAGCAGTACTTC

v_call: TRBV9
d_call: -
clone_size: once
j_call: TRBJ1-2
cdr3_aa: CASSVGGDYGYTF
cdr3_nt: TGTGCCAGCAGCGTAGGGGGGGACTATGGCTACACCTTC

v_call: TRBV3-1/TRBV3-2
d_call: TRBD2
clone_size: -
j_call: TRBJ2-5
cdr3_aa: CASSLAGAQETQYF
cdr3_nt: TGTGCCAGCAGCCTAGCGGGGGCCCAAGAGACCCAGTACTTC

v_call: TRBV2
d_call: -
clone_size: -
j_call: TRBJ1-5
cdr3_aa: CANSEWGNQPQHF
cdr3_nt: TGTGCCAACTCGGAGTGGGGCAATCAGCCCCAGCATTTT

v_call: TRBV7-3
d_call: TRBD2
clone_size: -
j_call: TRBJ2-1
cdr3_aa: CASSSSGRGDNEQFF
cdr3_nt: TGTGCCAGCAGCTCTAGCGGGCGAGGGGACAATGAGCAGTTCTTC

v_call: TRBV6-1
d_call: -
clone_size: -
j_call: TRBJ1-2
cdr3_aa: CASSESGNNYGYTF
cdr3_nt: TGTGCCAGCAGTGAGTCGGGGAATAACTATGGCTACACCTTC

v_call: TRBV2
d_call: -
clone_size: -
j_call: TRBJ2-2
cdr3_aa: CASSVRELFF
cdr3_nt: TGTGCCAGCAGTGTCAGGGAGCTGTTTTTT

v_call: TRBV20-1
d_call: -
clone_size: -
j_call: TRBJ2-5
cdr3_aa: CSASDDSQETQYF
cdr3_nt: TGCAGTGCTAGTGACGACAGTCAAGAGACCCAGTACTTC

v_call: TRBV5-4
d_call: -
clone_size: -
j_call: TRBJ1-6
cdr3_aa: CASSLNPRLNSPLHF
cdr3_nt: TGTGCCAGCAGCTTGAACCCACGACTTAATTCACCCCTCCACTTT